This TCR beta chain comes out of a study of blood T cell repertoires in COVID-19. In the original analysis: Estimation of nucleated cell counts was performed using reference gene primer amplification. Repertoires were generated with immunoSEQ multiplex PCR, while TCRdb's copy carries only in-frame clones and drops some. That table gives V, J and clone size, and the DNA gave D and trimming. The sample includes about 230,000 clones, about 91% of them seen just once. This CDR3 spans 13 amino acids. Germline V lookup: CDR1 MNHEY, CDR2 SMNVEV (reference sequence). V lost 3 bases, J lost 7 bases, and 2 bases stayed unmatched.

The chain carries TRBV27 and TRBJ1-5; 8 bases are a match to TRBD1. Input material: PBMCs or T cells enriched from blood (not recorded which). This clonotype was sampled from a woman in her forties with acute COVID-19. The CDR3 bases are TGTGCCAGCAGTTTCTCAGGGGGCCAGCCCCAGCATTTT. This gives the protein CASSFSGGQPQHF.